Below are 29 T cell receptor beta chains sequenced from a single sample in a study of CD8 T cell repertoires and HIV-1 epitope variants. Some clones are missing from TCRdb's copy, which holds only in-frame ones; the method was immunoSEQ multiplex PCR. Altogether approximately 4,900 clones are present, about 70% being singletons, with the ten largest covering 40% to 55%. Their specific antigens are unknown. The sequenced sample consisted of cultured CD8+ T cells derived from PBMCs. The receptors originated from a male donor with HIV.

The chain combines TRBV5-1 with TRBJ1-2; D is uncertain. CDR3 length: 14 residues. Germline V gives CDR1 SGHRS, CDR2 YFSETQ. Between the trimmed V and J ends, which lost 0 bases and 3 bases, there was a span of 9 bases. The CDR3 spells CASSLASRDYGYTF. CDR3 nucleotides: TGCGCCAGCAGCTTGGCCTCCCGGGACTATGGCTACACCTTC.

Written as DNA, the CDR3 is TGTGCCAGCAGCTCTCTATCACAAGTAAACACTGAAGCTTTCTTT. This translates into CASSSLSQVNTEAFF. The genes are TRBV5-5 and TRBJ1-1; no definite D call. Trimming left V 3 bases short and J 2 bases short, with 14 bases between. The germline CDR1 and CDR2 sequences are SGHKS and YYEKEE (reference sequence). This CDR3 region has 15 residues.

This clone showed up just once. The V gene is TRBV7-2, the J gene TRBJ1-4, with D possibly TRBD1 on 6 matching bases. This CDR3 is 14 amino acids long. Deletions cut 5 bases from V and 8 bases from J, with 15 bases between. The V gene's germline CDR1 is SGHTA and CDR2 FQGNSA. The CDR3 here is CASSGAGAREKLFF. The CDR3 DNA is TGTGCCAGCAGCGGAGCGGGGGCTCGAGAAAAACTGTTTTTT.

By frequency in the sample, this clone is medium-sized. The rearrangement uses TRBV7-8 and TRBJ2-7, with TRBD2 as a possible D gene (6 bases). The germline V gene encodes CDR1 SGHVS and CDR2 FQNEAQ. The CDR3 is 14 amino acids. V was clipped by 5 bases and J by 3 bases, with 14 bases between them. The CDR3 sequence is CASSPRAGHYEQYF. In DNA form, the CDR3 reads TGTGCCAGCAGCCCAAGGGCGGGGCACTACGAGCAGTACTTC.

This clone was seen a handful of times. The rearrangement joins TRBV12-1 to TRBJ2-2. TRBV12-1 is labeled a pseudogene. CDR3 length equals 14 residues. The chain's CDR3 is CASSFERPTGELFF. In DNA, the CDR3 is TGTGCCAGCAGCTTTGAACGACCTACCGGGGAGCTGTTTTTT.

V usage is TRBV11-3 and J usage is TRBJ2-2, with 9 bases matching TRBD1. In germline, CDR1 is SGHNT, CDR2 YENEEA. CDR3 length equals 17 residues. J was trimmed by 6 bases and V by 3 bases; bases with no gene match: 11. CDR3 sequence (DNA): TGTGCCAGCAGCTTCGCCCCGGGACAGGGAGATGCCGGGGAGCTGTTTTTT. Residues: CASSFAPGQGDAGELFF. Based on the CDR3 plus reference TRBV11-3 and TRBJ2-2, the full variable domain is EAGVVQSPRYKIIEKKQPVAFWCNPISGHNTLYWYLQNLGQGPELLIRYENEEAVDDSQLPKDRFSAERLKGVDSTLKIQPAELGDSAVYLCASSFAPGQGDAGELFFGEGSRLTVL.

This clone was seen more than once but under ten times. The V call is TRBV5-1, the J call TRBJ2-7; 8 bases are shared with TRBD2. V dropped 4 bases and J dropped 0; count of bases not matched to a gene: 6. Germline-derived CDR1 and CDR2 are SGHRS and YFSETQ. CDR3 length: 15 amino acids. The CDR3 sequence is CASSPLGTSSYEQYF. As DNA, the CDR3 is TGCGCCAGCAGCCCTCTAGGGACTAGCTCCTACGAGCAGTACTTC.

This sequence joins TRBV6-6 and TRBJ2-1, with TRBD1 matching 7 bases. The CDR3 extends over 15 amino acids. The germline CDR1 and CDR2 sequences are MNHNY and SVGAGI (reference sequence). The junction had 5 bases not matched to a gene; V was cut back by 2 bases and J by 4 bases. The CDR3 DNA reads TGTGCCAGCAGTTACCGACAGGGCGAATACAATGAGCAGTTCTTC. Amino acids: CASSYRQGEYNEQFF.

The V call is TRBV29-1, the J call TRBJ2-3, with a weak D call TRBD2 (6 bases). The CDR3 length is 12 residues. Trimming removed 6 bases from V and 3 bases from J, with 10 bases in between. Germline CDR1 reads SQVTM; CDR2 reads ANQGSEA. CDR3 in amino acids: CSVPLATDTQYF. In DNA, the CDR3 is TGCAGCGTCCCACTAGCAACAGATACGCAGTATTTT.

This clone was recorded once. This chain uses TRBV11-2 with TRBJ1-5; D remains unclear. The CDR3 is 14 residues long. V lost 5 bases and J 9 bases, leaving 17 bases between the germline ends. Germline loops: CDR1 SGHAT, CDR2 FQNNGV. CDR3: CASSPDPLVRPQHF. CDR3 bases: TGTGCCAGCAGCCCCGACCCACTGGTCCGGCCCCAGCATTTT.

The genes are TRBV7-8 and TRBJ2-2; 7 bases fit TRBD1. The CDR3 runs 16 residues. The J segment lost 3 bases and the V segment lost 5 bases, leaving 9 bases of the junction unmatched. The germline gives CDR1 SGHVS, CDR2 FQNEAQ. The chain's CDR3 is CASSPRGQFYTGELFF. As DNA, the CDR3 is TGTGCCAGCAGCCCAAGGGGACAGTTTTACACCGGGGAGCTGTTTTTT.

The CDR3 DNA reads TGTGCCATCAGTCCGGGACAGGGCCAAGAGACCCAGTACTTC. It is translated as CAISPGQGQETQYF. V gene TRBV10-3 combines with J gene TRBJ2-5; 9 positions agree with TRBD1. The CDR3 consists of 14 residues. J was trimmed by 1 base and V by 5 bases; bases with no gene match: 2. CDR1 is ENHRY, CDR2 SYGVKD, per germline.

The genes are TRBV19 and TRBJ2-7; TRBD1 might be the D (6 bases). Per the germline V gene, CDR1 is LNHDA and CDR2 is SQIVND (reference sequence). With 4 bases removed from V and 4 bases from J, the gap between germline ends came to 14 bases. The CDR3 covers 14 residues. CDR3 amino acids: CASSTRDTIYEQYF. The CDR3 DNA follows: TGTGCCAGTAGTACCCGGGACACAATTTACGAGCAGTACTTC.

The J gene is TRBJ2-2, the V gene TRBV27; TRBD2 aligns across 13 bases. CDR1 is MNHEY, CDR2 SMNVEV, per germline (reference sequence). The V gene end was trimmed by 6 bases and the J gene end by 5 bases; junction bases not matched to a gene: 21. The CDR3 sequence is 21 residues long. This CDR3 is CASRSTTTSGGASGLTGELFF. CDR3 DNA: TGTGCCAGCAGATCCACCACCACTAGCGGGGGGGCCTCTGGACTAACCGGGGAGCTGTTTTTT.

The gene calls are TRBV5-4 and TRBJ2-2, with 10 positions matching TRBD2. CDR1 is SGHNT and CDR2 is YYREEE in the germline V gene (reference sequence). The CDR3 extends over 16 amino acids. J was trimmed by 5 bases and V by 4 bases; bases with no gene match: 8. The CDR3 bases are TGTGCCAGCAGCCGTCCCGGACTAGCGGAAACCGGGGAGCTGTTTTTT. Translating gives CASSRPGLAETGELFF.

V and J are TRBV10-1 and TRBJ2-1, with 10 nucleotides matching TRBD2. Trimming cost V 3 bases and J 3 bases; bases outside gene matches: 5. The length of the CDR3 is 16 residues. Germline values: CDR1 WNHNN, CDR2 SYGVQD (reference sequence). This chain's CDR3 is CASSDGAGGDYNEQFF. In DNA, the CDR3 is TGCGCCAGCAGTGATGGAGCGGGAGGGGACTACAATGAGCAGTTCTTC.

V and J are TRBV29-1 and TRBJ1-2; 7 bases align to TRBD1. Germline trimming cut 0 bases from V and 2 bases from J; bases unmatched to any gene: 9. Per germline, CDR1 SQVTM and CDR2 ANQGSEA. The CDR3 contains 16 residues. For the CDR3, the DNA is TGCAGCGTTGAAGATTTGGGGGGACAGTTCAACTATGGCTACACCTTC. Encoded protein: CSVEDLGGQFNYGYTF.

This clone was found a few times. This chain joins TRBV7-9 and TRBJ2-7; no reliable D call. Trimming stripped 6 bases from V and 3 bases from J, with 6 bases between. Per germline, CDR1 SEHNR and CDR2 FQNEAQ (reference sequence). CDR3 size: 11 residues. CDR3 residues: CASSRDYEQYF. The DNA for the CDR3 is TGTGCCAGCAGTCGTGACTACGAGCAGTACTTC.

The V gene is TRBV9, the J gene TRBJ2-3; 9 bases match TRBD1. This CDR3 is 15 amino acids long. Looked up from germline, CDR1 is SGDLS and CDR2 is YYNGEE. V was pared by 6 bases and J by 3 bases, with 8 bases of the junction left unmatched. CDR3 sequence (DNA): TGTGCCAGCACTTTACAGGGGGCAGGGACAGATACGCAGTATTTT. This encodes CASTLQGAGTDTQYF.

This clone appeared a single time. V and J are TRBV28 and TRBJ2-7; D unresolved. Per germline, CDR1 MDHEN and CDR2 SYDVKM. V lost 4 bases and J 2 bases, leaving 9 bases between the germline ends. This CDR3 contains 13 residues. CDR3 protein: CASSSTVAYEQYF. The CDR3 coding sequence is TGTGCCAGCAGTTCGACCGTGGCCTACGAGCAGTACTTC.

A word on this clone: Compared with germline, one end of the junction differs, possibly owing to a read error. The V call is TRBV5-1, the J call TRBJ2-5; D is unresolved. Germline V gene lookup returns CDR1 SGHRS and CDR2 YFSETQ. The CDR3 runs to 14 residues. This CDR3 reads CASSFLTPQETQYF. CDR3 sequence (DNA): TGTGCCAGCAGCTTCCTAACACCTCAAGAGACCCAGTACTTC.

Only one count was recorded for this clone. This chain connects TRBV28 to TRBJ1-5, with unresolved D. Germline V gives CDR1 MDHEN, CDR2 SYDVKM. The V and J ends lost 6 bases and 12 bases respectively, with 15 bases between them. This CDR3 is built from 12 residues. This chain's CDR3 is CASSLVEGYQHF. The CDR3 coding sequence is TGTGCCAGCAGCCTAGTTGAGGGTTACCAGCATTTT. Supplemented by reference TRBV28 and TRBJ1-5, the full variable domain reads DVKVTQSSRYLVKRTGEKVFLECVQDMDHENMFWYRQDPGLGLRLIYFSYDVKMKEKGDIPEGYSVSREKKERFSLILESASTNQTSMYLCASSLVEGYQHFGDGTRLSIL.

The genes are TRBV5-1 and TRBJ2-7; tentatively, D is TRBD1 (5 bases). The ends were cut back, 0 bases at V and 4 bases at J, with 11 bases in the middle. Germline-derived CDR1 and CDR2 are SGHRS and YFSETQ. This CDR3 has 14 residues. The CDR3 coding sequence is TGCGCCAGCAGCTTGGAGGGGATGGAATACGAGCAGTACTTC. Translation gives CASSLEGMEYEQYF.

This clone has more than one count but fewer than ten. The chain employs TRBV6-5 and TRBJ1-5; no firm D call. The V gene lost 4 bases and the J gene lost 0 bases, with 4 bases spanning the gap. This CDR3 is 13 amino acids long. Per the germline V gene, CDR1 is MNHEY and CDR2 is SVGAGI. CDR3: CASSFYSNQPQHF. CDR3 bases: TGTGCCAGCAGTTTTTATAGCAATCAGCCCCAGCATTTT.

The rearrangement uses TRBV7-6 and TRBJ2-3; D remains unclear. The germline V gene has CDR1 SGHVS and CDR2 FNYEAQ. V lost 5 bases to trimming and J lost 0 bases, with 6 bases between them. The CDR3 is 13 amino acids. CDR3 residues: CASSAYSTDTQYF. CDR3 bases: TGTGCCAGCAGCGCATATAGCACAGATACGCAGTATTTT.

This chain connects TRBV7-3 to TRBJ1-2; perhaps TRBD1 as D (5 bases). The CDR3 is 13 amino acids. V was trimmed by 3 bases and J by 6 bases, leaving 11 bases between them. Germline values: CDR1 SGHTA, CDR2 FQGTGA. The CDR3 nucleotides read TGTGCCAGCAGCTTGGGCGGGGGGAATGGCTACACCTTC. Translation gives CASSLGGGNGYTF.

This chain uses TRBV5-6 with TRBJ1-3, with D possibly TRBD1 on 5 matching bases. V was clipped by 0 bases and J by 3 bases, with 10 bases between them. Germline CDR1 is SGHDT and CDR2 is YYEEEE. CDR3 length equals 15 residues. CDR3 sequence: CASSLDRSFGNTIYF. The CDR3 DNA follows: TGTGCCAGCAGCTTGGACAGGTCCTTTGGAAACACCATATATTTT. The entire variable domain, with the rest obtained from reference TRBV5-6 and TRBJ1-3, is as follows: DAGVTQSPTHLIKTRGQQVTLRCSPKSGHDTVSWYQQALGQGPQFIFQYYEEEERQRGNFPDRFSGHQFPNYSSELNVNALLLGDSALYLCASSLDRSFGNTIYFGEGSWLTVV.

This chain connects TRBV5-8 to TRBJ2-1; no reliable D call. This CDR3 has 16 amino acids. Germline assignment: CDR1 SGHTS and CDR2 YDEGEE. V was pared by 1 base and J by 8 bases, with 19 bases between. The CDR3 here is CASSLPLISPTHEQFF. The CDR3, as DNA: TGTGCCAGCAGCTTGCCTCTCATCTCTCCCACCCATGAGCAGTTCTTC.

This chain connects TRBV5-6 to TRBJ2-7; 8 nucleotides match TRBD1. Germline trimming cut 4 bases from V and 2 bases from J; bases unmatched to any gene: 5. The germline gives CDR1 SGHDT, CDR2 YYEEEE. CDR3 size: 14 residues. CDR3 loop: CASSGGQAPYEQYF. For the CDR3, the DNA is TGTGCCAGCAGCGGGGGACAGGCCCCCTACGAGCAGTACTTC.